This T cell receptor (beta chain) was captured in a study of OX40 agonist ivuxolimab in advanced cancers. The protocol was immunoSEQ multiplex PCR, while the TCRdb copy is restricted to in-frame clones and leaves out a portion. The sample lists 12,000 or so clones; 86% were seen once. Germline assignment: CDR1 SGHNT and CDR2 YENEEA. This CDR3 comprises 12 residues. Trimming took 8 bases from V and 7 from J, leaving 15 bases between them. The chain uses TRBV11-3 and TRBJ2-7, with a possible D match to TRBD2 (6 bases). The TCR sequence derives from an adult with an advanced solid tumor such as melanoma, head and neck, liver or kidney cancer. The material sequenced was CD4+ or CD8+ T cells sorted from blood, taken in a trial of the OX40 agonist ivuxolimab. CDR3 in DNA: TGTGCCAGCTCCCGGGAGTCCGAAGAGCAGTACTTC. Its translation: CASSRESEEQYF.